This T cell receptor beta chain was sequenced in a study of cytomegalovirus exposure and HLA in healthy donors. Vbeta (60) and Jbeta (13) primers were used in the PCR. Libraries were prepared by immunoSEQ multiplex PCR; TCRdb keeps only in-frame clonotypes and omits some of them. Here the sample spans 150,000 to 200,000 clones, approximately 85% being singletons. The germline V gene encodes CDR1 SGDLS and CDR2 YYNGEE. Trimming left V 4 bases short and J 0 bases short, with 16 bases between. The CDR3 consists of 16 residues. Sequenced sample: PBMCs. The gene calls are TRBV9 and TRBJ1-1; a possible D gene is TRBD1 (6 bases). The sequence was collected from a young man in good health and CMV-seropositive. The CDR3 here is CASSPGGANMNTEAFF. The DNA for the CDR3 is TGTGCCAGCAGCCCCGGGGGGGCCAACATGAACACTGAAGCTTTCTTT.